This TCR beta chain was sequenced during a study of T cell changes during pregnancy in multiple sclerosis. Repertoires were generated with immunoSEQ multiplex PCR, while TCRdb's copy carries only in-frame clones and drops some. The table has roughly 85,000 clones, 80% to 95% seen once; the top ten hold approximately 2.5%. Looked up from germline, CDR1 is SGHNT and CDR2 is YYREEE (reference sequence). CDR3 length: 15 residues. V lost 0 bases and J lost 8; bases outside the gene matches: 6. This clonotype was obtained from a female donor with multiple sclerosis, enrolled in a pregnancy study. This chain joins TRBV5-4 and TRBJ2-1; 9 bases fit TRBD2. Here the sequenced sample was peripheral blood, taken in the first trimester of pregnancy. The CDR3 protein is CASSLASGKEHEQFF. In DNA form, the CDR3 reads TGTGCCAGCAGCTTGGCTAGCGGGAAAGAGCATGAGCAGTTCTTC.